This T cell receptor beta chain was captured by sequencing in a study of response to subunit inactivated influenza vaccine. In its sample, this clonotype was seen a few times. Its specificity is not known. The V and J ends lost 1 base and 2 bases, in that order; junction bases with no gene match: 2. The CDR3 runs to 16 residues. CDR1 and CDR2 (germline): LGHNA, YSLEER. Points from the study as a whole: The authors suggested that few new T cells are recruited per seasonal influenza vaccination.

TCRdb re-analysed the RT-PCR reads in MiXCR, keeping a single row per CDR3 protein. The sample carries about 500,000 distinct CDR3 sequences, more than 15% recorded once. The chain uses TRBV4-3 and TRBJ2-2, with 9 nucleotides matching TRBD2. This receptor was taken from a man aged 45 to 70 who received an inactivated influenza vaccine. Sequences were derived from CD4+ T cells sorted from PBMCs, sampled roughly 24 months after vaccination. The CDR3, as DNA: TGCGCCAGCAGCCAAGCTAGCGGGACTAACACCGGGGAGCTGTTTTTT. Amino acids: CASSQASGTNTGELFF.